These 32 T cell receptor beta chains were all obtained from the same sample, sequenced in a study of control samples from healthy donors and cancer patients. The assay was immunoSEQ multiplex PCR, and TCRdb's table has in-frame clones only and misses some. This table has under 450,000 clones, roughly 90% appearing once. The specimen was PBMCs. These receptors originate from a man aged 40-50 years with head and neck cancer.

In DNA, the CDR3 is TGTGCCACCAGCAGCTTGAAGCCGGGACAGAATTCCCTGCGCACTGAAGCTTTCTTT. This sequence encodes CATSSLKPGQNSLRTEAFF. The chain employs TRBV15 and TRBJ1-1, with 7 positions matching TRBD1. Per germline, CDR1 LNHNV and CDR2 YYDKDF (reference sequence). With 3 bases clipped from V and 4 bases from J, the junction kept 20 bases outside the gene matches. The CDR3 runs to 19 residues. Complete variable domain (other parts from reference TRBV15 and TRBJ1-1): DAMVIQNPRYQVTQFGKPVTLSCSQTLNHNVMYWYQQKSSQAPKLLFHYYDKDFNNEADTPDNFQSRRPNTSFCFLDIRSPGLGDTAMYLCATSSLKPGQNSLRTEAFFGQGTRLTVV.

CDR3 amino acids: CASRGNRGREQYF. The CDR3 nucleotides are TGTGCCAGCAGAGGGAACAGGGGGCGTGAGCAGTACTTC. The rearrangement links TRBV2 to TRBJ2-7; 9 bases agree with TRBD1. Trimming at V came to 6 bases and at J to 7 bases, leaving 7 bases not matched to a gene. The V gene's germline CDR1 is SNHLY and CDR2 FYNNEI. The CDR3 loop spans 13 amino acids.

The J gene is TRBJ1-1, the V gene TRBV7-8; no firm D call. The CDR3 totals 13 residues. Germline CDR1 and CDR2: SGHVS and FQNEAQ. Trimming stripped 3 bases from V and 9 bases from J, with 14 bases between. CDR3 protein: CASSFRTRDQAFF. The CDR3 bases are TGTGCCAGCAGCTTTAGGACCCGCGATCAAGCTTTCTTT.

The chain joins TRBV19 to TRBJ1-3; D possibly corresponds to TRBD1 (5 bases). V was clipped by 3 bases and J by 0 bases, with 12 bases between them. CDR3 length equals 16 residues. The V gene's germline CDR1 is LNHDA and CDR2 SQIVND (reference sequence). CDR3 in DNA: TGTGCCAGTAGTATGGGACCGTGGAGCTCTGGAAACACCATATATTTT. It is translated as CASSMGPWSSGNTIYF.

V is TRBV6-2 or TRBV6-3 and J is TRBJ1-1; weak D call: TRBD1 (6 bases). The CDR3 loop spans 14 amino acids. Germline V gene sequence: CDR1 MNHEY, CDR2 SVGEGT. Trimming shortened V by 5 bases and J by 0 bases, and 10 bases separated the two germline ends. This CDR3 reads CASSIGGLNTEAFF. In nucleotides, the CDR3 is TGTGCCAGCAGTATTGGGGGGCTGAACACTGAAGCTTTCTTT.

This clone appeared once. The chain recombines TRBV15 with TRBJ1-1, with D unresolved. Trimming removed 0 bases from V and 0 bases from J, with 8 bases in between. The CDR3 extends over 15 amino acids. Germline V lookup: CDR1 LNHNV, CDR2 YYDKDF (reference sequence). In nucleotides, the CDR3 is TGTGCCACCAGCAGAGATCGGGCAGTGAACACTGAAGCTTTCTTT. It codes for CATSRDRAVNTEAFF.

This sequence joins TRBV3-1 (or the pseudogene TRBV3-2) and TRBJ2-7, with 7 bases identical to TRBD2. The CDR3 contains 17 residues. The germline CDR1 and CDR2 sequences are LGHDT and YNNKEL (reference sequence). V was pared by 0 bases and J by 0 bases, with 8 bases of the junction left unmatched. CDR3 loop: CASSQDRGQRGSYEQYF. CDR3 nucleotides: TGTGCCAGCAGCCAAGATCGCGGCCAGCGGGGCTCCTACGAGCAGTACTTC.

CDR3 sequence: CASRGGRLGYEQYF. CDR3 DNA sequence: TGTGCCAGCAGGGGTGGACGGCTCGGCTACGAGCAGTACTTC. The V call is TRBV6-5, the J call TRBJ2-7; D gene unclear. This CDR3 contains 14 residues. V gave up 6 bases and J gave up 3 bases, with 15 bases separating them. Germline loops: CDR1 MNHEY, CDR2 SVGAGI.

The chain is built from TRBV5-6 and TRBJ2-7; D unresolved. The germline V and J ends were trimmed by 3 bases and 6 bases, with 13 bases remaining between them. The CDR3 has 13 amino acids. CDR1 and CDR2 (germline): SGHDT, YYEEEE. As DNA, the CDR3 is TGTGCCAGCAGCTCCCGGGCCGCCCGCGAGCAGTACTTC. It specifies CASSSRAAREQYF. The entire variable domain, with the rest obtained from reference TRBV5-6 and TRBJ2-7, is as follows: DAGVTQSPTHLIKTRGQQVTLRCSPKSGHDTVSWYQQALGQGPQFIFQYYEEEERQRGNFPDRFSGHQFPNYSSELNVNALLLGDSALYLCASSSRAAREQYFGPGTRLTVT.

The V and J genes are TRBV13 and TRBJ1-1; a possible D gene is TRBD1 (6 bases). The V end was cut by 6 bases, the J end by 4 bases, with 15 bases between. CDR1 and CDR2 from the germline V gene are PRHDT and FYEKMQ (reference sequence). There are 14 residues in the CDR3. The CDR3, as DNA: TGTGCCAGCAGTCACAGGGTTGGGCCCACTGAAGCTTTCTTT. It codes for CASSHRVGPTEAFF.

The J gene is TRBJ2-3, the V gene TRBV6-6; D gene ambiguous. The CDR3 consists of 11 residues. Germline values: CDR1 MNHNY, CDR2 SVGAGI (reference sequence). Trimming took off 7 bases at V and 3 bases at J, with 5 bases between the two ends. The CDR3 loop reads CASTQTDTQYF. The CDR3 nucleotides read TGTGCCAGCACCCAAACAGATACGCAGTATTTT.

This clone was detected once. The chain recombines TRBV29-1 with TRBJ2-3, with 11 bases that match TRBD2. With 3 bases clipped from V and 6 bases from J, the junction kept 14 bases outside the gene matches. The V gene's germline CDR1 is SQVTM and CDR2 ANQGSEA. The CDR3 runs 17 residues. The CDR3 protein is CSVDSSTSGARTDTQYF. CDR3 bases: TGCAGCGTTGACTCGTCGACTAGCGGGGCAAGGACTGATACGCAGTATTTT.

The chain uses TRBV7-2 and TRBJ1-1; D ambiguous. This CDR3 has 14 residues. V gave up 4 bases and J gave up 6 bases, with 15 bases separating them. CDR1 is SGHTA and CDR2 is FQGNSA in the germline V gene. This CDR3 is CASSSPDYAPEAFF. The CDR3 nucleotides are TGTGCCAGCAGCTCGCCTGATTACGCGCCTGAAGCTTTCTTT.

In nucleotides, the CDR3 is TGTGCCAGCAGCCTGGGGGGAGGCCTCTATGGCTACACCTTC. It specifies CASSLGGGLYGYTF. V usage is TRBV5-6 and J usage is TRBJ1-2, with D possibly matching TRBD1 (5 bases). Trimming shortened V by 4 bases and J by 4 bases, and 14 bases separated the two germline ends. CDR1 SGHDT and CDR2 YYEEEE come from the germline V gene. There are 14 residues in the CDR3.

The CDR3 DNA follows: TGTGCCAGCAGCTTAAAAGGGTTCGATGAGCAGTTCTTC. Residues: CASSLKGFDEQFF. The chain employs TRBV7-3 and TRBJ2-1, with D unclear. V lost 1 base and J 8 bases, leaving 9 bases between the germline ends. Germline-derived CDR1 and CDR2 are SGHTA and FQGTGA. CDR3 length: 13 residues.

The chain uses TRBV28 and TRBJ1-5; 8 bases match TRBD1. V lost 1 base, J lost 1 base, and 6 bases stayed unmatched. CDR3 length equals 17 residues. Germline values: CDR1 MDHEN, CDR2 SYDVKM. The CDR3 region is CASSLYDRGTSNQPQHF. The CDR3 DNA follows: TGTGCCAGCAGTTTATATGACAGGGGTACGAGCAATCAGCCCCAGCATTTT.

The J gene is TRBJ1-2, the V gene TRBV2; 10 positions agree with TRBD1. V dropped 0 bases and J dropped 1; count of bases not matched to a gene: 2. Germline CDR1 SNHLY, CDR2 FYNNEI. This CDR3 is 16 amino acids long. The CDR3 DNA sequence: TGTGCCAGCAGTGAAGCGGGGACAGGGGATAACTATGGCTACACCTTC. As protein: CASSEAGTGDNYGYTF. The entire variable domain, with the rest obtained from reference TRBV2 and TRBJ1-2, is as follows: EPEVTQTPSHQVTQMGQEVILRCVPISNHLYFYWYRQILGQKVEFLVSFYNNEISEKSEIFDDQFSVERPDGSNFTLKIRSTKLEDSAMYFCASSEAGTGDNYGYTFGSGTRLTVV.

J is TRBJ2-3 and V is TRBV5-1, with TRBD1 matching over 7 bases. This CDR3 comprises 15 residues. The germline CDR1 and CDR2 sequences are SGHRS and YFSETQ. After removal of 2 bases from V and 4 bases from J, the junction contained 7 bases not matched to a gene. The DNA for the CDR3 is TGCGCCAGCAGCTTCAGACAGGGAGTCCCAGATACGCAGTATTTT. Translating gives CASSFRQGVPDTQYF.

This chain links TRBV9 with TRBJ1-4, with 10 bases that match TRBD1. Per the germline V gene, CDR1 is SGDLS and CDR2 is YYNGEE. CDR3 length: 16 residues. V lost 0 bases to trimming and J lost 4 bases; unmatched junction nucleotides: 3. The CDR3, as DNA: TGTGCCAGCAGCGTAGGGGACAGGGGAGTTAATGAAAAACTGTTTTTT. It is translated as CASSVGDRGVNEKLFF.

The chain uses TRBV28 and TRBJ2-3; D gene uncertain. V lost 7 bases, J lost 5 bases, and 7 bases lay in between. The germline gives CDR1 MDHEN, CDR2 SYDVKM. This CDR3 comprises 11 residues. CDR3 bases: TGTGCCAGCAAATCGGGAGATACGCAGTATTTT. This encodes CASKSGDTQYF.

The V gene is TRBV6-5, the J gene TRBJ2-1; 7 nucleotides align to TRBD2. V was pared by 0 bases and J by 7 bases, with 9 bases of the junction left unmatched. The CDR3 consists of 16 residues. CDR1 MNHEY and CDR2 SVGAGI come from the germline V gene. DNA for the CDR3: TGTGCCAGCAGTTACTCGCCTGGGGCGGGAGTAAATGAGCAGTTCTTC. Encoded protein: CASSYSPGAGVNEQFF.

The chain uses TRBV5-1 and TRBJ2-7; no clear D. The CDR3 has 14 residues. Per the germline V gene, CDR1 is SGHRS and CDR2 is YFSETQ. Trimming took off 3 bases at V and 0 bases at J, with 10 bases between the two ends. CDR3: CASSSQTSSYEQYF. The CDR3 DNA follows: TGCGCCAGCAGCTCCCAAACGAGCTCCTACGAGCAGTACTTC.

V gene TRBV14 combines with J gene TRBJ1-2; D remains unclear. The CDR3 covers 16 residues. Germline CDR1 is SGHDN and CDR2 is FVKESK. V lost 4 bases, J lost 4 bases, and 19 bases lay in between. The CDR3 here is CASSPQGRQFVYGYTF. Written as DNA, the CDR3 is TGTGCCAGCAGCCCCCAAGGCCGGCAGTTTGTCTATGGCTACACCTTC.

The rearrangement links TRBV30 to TRBJ1-4; weak D call: TRBD1 (5 bases). Trimming removed 1 base at V and 7 bases at J, with 10 bases between. This CDR3 is built from 13 residues. CDR1 is GTSNPN, CDR2 SVGIG, per germline (reference sequence). Here the CDR3 DNA reads TGTGCCTGGAGTGGGGGGTTAGGTGAAAAACTGTTTTTT. Translated: CAWSGGLGEKLFF.

The chain couples TRBV7-2 to TRBJ2-1; TRBD2 matches 10 bases. The CDR3 runs 16 residues. CDR1 is SGHTA, CDR2 FQGNSA, per germline. J was trimmed by 7 bases and V by 1 base; bases with no gene match: 7. The CDR3 region has the DNA TGTGCCAGCAGCTTAGAGTATCTAGCGGGGGCTAATGAGCAGTTCTTC. Translated, it gives CASSLEYLAGANEQFF.

Turning to this clone: The germline gene is not matched at one end of the junction; a read error may be the cause. The chain is built from TRBV7-7 and TRBJ1-3; 8 nucleotides align to TRBD1. Looked up from germline, CDR1 is SSHAT and CDR2 is FNYEAQ (reference sequence). This CDR3 has 15 amino acids. CDR3: CASSSGQGSGNTIYF. CDR3 sequence (DNA): TGTGCTAGCAGCTCCGGACAGGGCTCTGGAAACACCATATATTTT.

The chain combines TRBV27 with TRBJ2-2, with 12 positions matching TRBD1. CDR3 length equals 17 residues. With V trimmed by 6 bases and J by 6 bases, 11 bases remained unmatched. The germline V gene encodes CDR1 MNHEY and CDR2 SMNVEV (reference sequence). The CDR3 region is CASRHTRDRGQAGELFF. In DNA form, the CDR3 reads TGTGCCAGCAGGCATACCCGGGACAGGGGGCAAGCCGGGGAGCTGTTTTTT.

The chain uses TRBV3-1 (or the pseudogene TRBV3-2) and TRBJ1-3, with D unclear. V shed 5 bases and J shed 5 bases, with 16 bases lying between them. CDR1 is LGHDT, CDR2 YNNKEL, per germline (reference sequence). CDR3 size: 15 residues. CDR3 nucleotides: TGTGCCAGCAGCGTCCGGCGACCCGCGAGAAACACCATATATTTT. This gives the protein CASSVRRPARNTIYF.

This rearrangement joins TRBV7-2 to TRBJ2-1; D remains unclear. Deletions cut 1 base from V and 9 bases from J, with 7 bases between. CDR3 size: 12 residues. Germline V gives CDR1 SGHTA, CDR2 FQGNSA. The CDR3 loop reads CASSLVVLEQFF. CDR3 nucleotide sequence: TGTGCCAGCAGCTTAGTAGTCCTTGAGCAGTTCTTC.

As regards this clone: Within the sample, other DNA sequences also encode this same CDR3. The V call is TRBV7-9, the J call TRBJ2-7; D is undetermined. Trimming took 3 bases from V and 2 from J, leaving 2 bases between them. CDR1 and CDR2 (germline): SEHNR, FQNEAQ (reference sequence). CDR3 length: 11 residues. CDR3 in amino acids: CASSFAYEQYF. Written as DNA, the CDR3 is TGTGCCAGCAGCTTCGCCTACGAGCAGTACTTC.

J is TRBJ2-1 and V is TRBV6-5; 7 positions match TRBD1. CDR3 size: 14 residues. Germline V gene data show CDR1 as MNHEY and CDR2 as SVGAGI. Germline trimming cut 7 bases from V and 2 bases from J; bases unmatched to any gene: 5. DNA for the CDR3: TGTGCCAGCACACAGGGGTCCCCCTACAATGAGCAGTTCTTC. Translating it yields CASTQGSPYNEQFF.

This chain connects TRBV18 to TRBJ2-7; 8 bases are a match to TRBD1. V dropped 1 base and J dropped 3; count of bases not matched to a gene: 14. Germline CDR1 and CDR2: KGHSH and LQKENI. The CDR3 runs to 18 residues. DNA for the CDR3: TGTGCCAGCTCACCACAGCGAAGTGCCGGGACAGGACTCTACGAGCAGTACTTC. This codes for CASSPQRSAGTGLYEQYF.